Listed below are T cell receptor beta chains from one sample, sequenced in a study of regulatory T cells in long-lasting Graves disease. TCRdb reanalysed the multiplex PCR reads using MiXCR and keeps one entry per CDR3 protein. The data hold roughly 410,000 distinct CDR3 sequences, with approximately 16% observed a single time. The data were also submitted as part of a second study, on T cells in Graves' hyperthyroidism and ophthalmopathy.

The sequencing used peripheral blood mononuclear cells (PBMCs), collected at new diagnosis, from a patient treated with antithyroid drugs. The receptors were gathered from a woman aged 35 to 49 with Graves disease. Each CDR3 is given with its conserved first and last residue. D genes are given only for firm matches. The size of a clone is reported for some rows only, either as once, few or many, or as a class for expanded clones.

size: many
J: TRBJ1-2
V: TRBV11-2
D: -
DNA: TGTGCCAGCAGCCCCCTGGGGGGGCTCAACTATGGCTACACCTTC
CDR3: CASSPLGGLNYGYTF

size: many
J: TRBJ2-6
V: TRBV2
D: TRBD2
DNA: TGTGCCAGCAGGGAGCGACTAGCGGGAGGCACTGGGGCCAACGTCCTGACTTTC
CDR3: CASRERLAGGTGANVLTF

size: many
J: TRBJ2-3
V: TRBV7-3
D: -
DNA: TGTGCCAGCAGCTTAGACGTAGTTCATACAGATACGCAGTATTTT
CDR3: CASSLDVVHTDTQYF

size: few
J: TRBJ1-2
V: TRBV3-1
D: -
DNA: TGTGCCAGCAGCCAAGGAGGGGGTAGGGGCTATGGCTACACCTTC
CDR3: CASSQGGGRGYGYTF

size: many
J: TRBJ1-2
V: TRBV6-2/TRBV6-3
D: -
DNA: TGTGCCAGCAGTTCCTCCCGAGACACTAACTATGGCTACACCTTC
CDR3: CASSSSRDTNYGYTF

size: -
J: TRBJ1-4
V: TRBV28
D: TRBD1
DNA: TGTGCCAGCATCCCAACGCCCGGGACAGAGAATGAAAAACTGTTTTTT
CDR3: CASIPTPGTENEKLFF

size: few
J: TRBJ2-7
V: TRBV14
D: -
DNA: TGTGCCAGCAGCCAAAGCATCGAGCAGTACTTC
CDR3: CASSQSIEQYF

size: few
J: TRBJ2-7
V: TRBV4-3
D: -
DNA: TGCGCCAGCAGCCAAGAGCGAGGGTGGCAATCCTACGAGCAGTACTTC
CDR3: CASSQERGWQSYEQYF

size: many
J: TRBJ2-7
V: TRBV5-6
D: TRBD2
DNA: TGTGCCAGCAGCTTGGAAGTCGGGAGGTTCGCCCACGAGCAGTACTTC
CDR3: CASSLEVGRFAHEQYF

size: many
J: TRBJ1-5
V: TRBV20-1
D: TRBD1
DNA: TGCAGTGCCCAACAATTGGGGACAGCTCATCAGCCCCAGCATTTT
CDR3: CSAQQLGTAHQPQHF

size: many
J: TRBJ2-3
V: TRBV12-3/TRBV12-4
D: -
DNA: TGTGCCAGCAGTAATGGGGTGGATACGCAGTATTTT
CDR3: CASSNGVDTQYF

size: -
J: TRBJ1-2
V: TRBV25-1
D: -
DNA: TGTGCCAGCAGTGCGCTGGGAGCAGGCTCCTATGGCTACACCTTC
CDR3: CASSALGAGSYGYTF

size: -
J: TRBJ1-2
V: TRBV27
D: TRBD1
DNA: TGTGCCAGCAGTTTACCGGACAGGGCTCAAGGGGCCTACACCTTC
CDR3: CASSLPDRAQGAYTF

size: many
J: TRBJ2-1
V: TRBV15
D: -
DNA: TGTGCCACCGCAGACGGACTTTCCTACAATGAGCAGTTCTTC
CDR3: CATADGLSYNEQFF

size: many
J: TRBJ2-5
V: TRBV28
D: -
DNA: TGTGCCAGCAGCTCCAAGGTTCTAGCGAGCACGTTTTTAAGAGAGACCCAGTACTTC
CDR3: CASSSKVLASTFLRETQYF

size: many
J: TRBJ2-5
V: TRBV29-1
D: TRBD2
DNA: TGCAGCGTTGTTCTAGCGGGAGGAGAGACCCAGTACTTC
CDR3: CSVVLAGGETQYF

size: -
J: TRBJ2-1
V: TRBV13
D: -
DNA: TGTGCCAGCAGCTCCGAGTCCCTAAGCTCCTACAATGAGCAGTTCTTC
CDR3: CASSSESLSSYNEQFF

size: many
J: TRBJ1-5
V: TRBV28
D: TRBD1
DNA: TGTGCCAGCAGTAAGACAGGGGGCGCACAGTATAGCAATCAGCCCCAGCATTTT
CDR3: CASSKTGGAQYSNQPQHF

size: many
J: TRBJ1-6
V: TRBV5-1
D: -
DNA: TGCGCCAGCAGCAGCATTGGAGGATCCTATAATTCACCCCTCCACTTT
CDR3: CASSSIGGSYNSPLHF

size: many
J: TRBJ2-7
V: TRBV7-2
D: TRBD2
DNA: TGTGCCAGCAGCAGACTAGCGGGAGACCCCTACGAGCAGTACTTC
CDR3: CASSRLAGDPYEQYF

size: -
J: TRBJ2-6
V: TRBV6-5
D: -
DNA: TGTGCCAGCAGTTACGGCGTCTCTGGGGCCAACGTCCTGACTTTC
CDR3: CASSYGVSGANVLTF

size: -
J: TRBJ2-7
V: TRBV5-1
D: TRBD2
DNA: TGCGCCAGCAGCAGGGGACTAGCGGGAAACTACGAGCAGTACTTC
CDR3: CASSRGLAGNYEQYF

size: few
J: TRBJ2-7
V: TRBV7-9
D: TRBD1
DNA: TGTGCCAGCAGCCCGGTGGGACAGGGGGCCTACGAGCAGTACTTC
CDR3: CASSPVGQGAYEQYF

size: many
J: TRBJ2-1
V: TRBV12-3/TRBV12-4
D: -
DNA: TGTGCCAGCAGCCGGACAGACTTTTACAATGAGCAGTTCTTC
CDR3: CASSRTDFYNEQFF

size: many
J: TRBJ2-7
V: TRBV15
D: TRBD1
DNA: TGTGCCACCAGCAGACCAAAGGGACAGGACGAGCAGTACTTC
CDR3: CATSRPKGQDEQYF

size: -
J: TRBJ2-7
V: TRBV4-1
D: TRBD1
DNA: TGCGCCAGCAGCCAAGATCGCAGGGGGCAATACGAGCAGTACTTC
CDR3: CASSQDRRGQYEQYF

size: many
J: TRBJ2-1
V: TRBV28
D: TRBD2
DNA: TGTGCCAGCAGTTCTAGCGGGAGTAGGTCTCCCAATGAGCAGTTCTTC
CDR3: CASSSSGSRSPNEQFF

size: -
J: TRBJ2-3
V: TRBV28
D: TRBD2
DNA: TGTGCCAGCAGTCACCTATCTAGCGGGGGGGGTACGCAGTATTTT
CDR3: CASSHLSSGGGTQYF

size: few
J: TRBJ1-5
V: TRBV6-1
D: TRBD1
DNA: TGTGCCAGCAACAGGGGCCTGAATCAGCCCCAGCATTTT
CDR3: CASNRGLNQPQHF

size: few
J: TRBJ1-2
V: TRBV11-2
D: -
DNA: TGTGCCAGCAGCTTAGACCAGGGTACTAGTGGCTACACCTTC
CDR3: CASSLDQGTSGYTF

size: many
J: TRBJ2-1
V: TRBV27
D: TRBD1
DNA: TGTGCCAGCAGAAGACAGGGGGTCAATGAGCAGTTCTTC
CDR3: CASRRQGVNEQFF

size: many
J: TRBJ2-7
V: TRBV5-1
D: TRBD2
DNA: TGCGCCAGCAGCTTGGGGCAGGGAGGGGACGAGCAGTACTTC
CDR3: CASSLGQGGDEQYF

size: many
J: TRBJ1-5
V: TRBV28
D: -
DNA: TGTGCCAGCAGAACCTTGGAGGGGGGCGCGGGCAATCAGCCCCAGCATTTT
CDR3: CASRTLEGGAGNQPQHF

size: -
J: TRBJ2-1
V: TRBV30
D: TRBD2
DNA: TGTGCCTGGAGTAGGAGCGGGAGGACCAATGAGCAGTTCTTC
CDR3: CAWSRSGRTNEQFF

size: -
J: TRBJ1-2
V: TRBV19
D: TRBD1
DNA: TGTGCCAGTAGTATAGATCCCCGGGACAGCCTTCTAATCCCCTATGGCTACACCTTC
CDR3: CASSIDPRDSLLIPYGYTF

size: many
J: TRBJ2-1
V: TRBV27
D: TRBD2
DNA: TGTGCCAGCAGTTTAGAGGGAGGGCCCAACAATGAGCAGTTCTTC
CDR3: CASSLEGGPNNEQFF

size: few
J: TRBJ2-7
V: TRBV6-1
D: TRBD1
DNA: TGTGCCAGCAGGGTGGGGCAGGGGGCAAACGAGCAGTACTTC
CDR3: CASRVGQGANEQYF

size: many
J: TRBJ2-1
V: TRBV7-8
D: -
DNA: TGTGCCAGCAGCGAAGGGCCCGTCCCCTACAATGAGCAGTTCTTC
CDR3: CASSEGPVPYNEQFF

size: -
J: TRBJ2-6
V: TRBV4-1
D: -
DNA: TGCGCCAGCAGCCGAGCGCGGACTGGGGCCAACGTCCTGACTTTC
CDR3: CASSRARTGANVLTF

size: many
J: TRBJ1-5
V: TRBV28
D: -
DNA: TGTGCCAGCAGCCCCGGGGAGTCGGCTCAGCCCCAGCATTTT
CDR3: CASSPGESAQPQHF

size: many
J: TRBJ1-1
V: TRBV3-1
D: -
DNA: TGTGCCAGCAGCCAAGAGGCCACTCAGGCGAACACTGAAGCTTTCTTT
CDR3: CASSQEATQANTEAFF

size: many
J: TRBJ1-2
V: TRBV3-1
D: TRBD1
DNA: TGTGCCAGCAGCCAATTGACAGGGGATGGCTACACCTTC
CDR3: CASSQLTGDGYTF

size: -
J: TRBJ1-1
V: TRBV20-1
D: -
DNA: TGCAGTGCTCTAGAGGCTTGGGGGGACACTGAAGCTTTCTTT
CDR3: CSALEAWGDTEAFF

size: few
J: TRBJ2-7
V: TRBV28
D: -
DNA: TGTGCCAGCACCCTTCCGGGAGCCGGCGAGCAGTACTTC
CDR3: CASTLPGAGEQYF

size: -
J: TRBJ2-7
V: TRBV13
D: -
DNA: TGTGCCAGCAGCTTACAGGTTGGCTTATACGAGCAGTACTTC
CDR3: CASSLQVGLYEQYF